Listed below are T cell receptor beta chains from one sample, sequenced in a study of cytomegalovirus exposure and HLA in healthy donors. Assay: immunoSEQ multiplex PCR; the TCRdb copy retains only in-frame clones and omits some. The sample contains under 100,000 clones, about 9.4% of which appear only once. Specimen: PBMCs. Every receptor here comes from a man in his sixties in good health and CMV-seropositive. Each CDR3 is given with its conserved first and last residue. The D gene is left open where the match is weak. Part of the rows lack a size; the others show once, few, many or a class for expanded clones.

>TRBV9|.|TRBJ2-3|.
CASSVEGDPSTDTQYF
TGTGCCAGCAGCGTAGAAGGGGATCCCTCCACAGATACGCAGTATTTT
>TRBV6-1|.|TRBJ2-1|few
CASSHYGQPGEQFF
TGTGCCAGCAGTCATTACGGACAGCCAGGTGAGCAGTTCTTC
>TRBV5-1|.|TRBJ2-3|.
CASSLAEVTDTQYF
TGCGCCAGCAGCTTGGCCGAGGTTACAGATACGCAGTATTTT
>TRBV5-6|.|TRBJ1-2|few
CASSLDAGAFTNYGYTF
TGTGCCAGCAGCTTGGATGCAGGGGCGTTCACTAACTATGGCTACACCTTC
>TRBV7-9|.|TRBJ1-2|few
CASSFLTSYTF
TGTGCCAGCAGCTTTCTAACGAGCTACACCTTC
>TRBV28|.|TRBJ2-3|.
CASRSTLADTQYF
TGTGCCAGCAGGTCAACTCTAGCGGATACGCAGTATTTT
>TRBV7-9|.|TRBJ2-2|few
CASSLRGYANTGELFF
TGTGCCAGCAGCTTAAGGGGATATGCGAACACCGGGGAGCTGTTTTTT
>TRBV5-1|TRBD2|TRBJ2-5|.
CASSSQRGPRQETQYF
TGCGCCAGCAGCTCCCAGCGGGGGCCCAGGCAAGAGACCCAGTACTTC
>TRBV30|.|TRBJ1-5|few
CAWSPRLDQPQHF
TGTGCCTGGAGCCCCCGGTTGGATCAGCCCCAGCATTTT
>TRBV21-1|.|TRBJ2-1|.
CASSRPEGQDLNEQFF
TGTGCCAGCAGTAGACCAGAGGGACAGGACCTCAATGAGCAGTTCTTC
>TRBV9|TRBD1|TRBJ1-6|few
CASSGGQAVSTPLHF
TGTGCCAGCAGCGGCGGACAGGCGGTATCCACACCCCTCCACTTT
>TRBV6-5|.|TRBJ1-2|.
CASSYSTGGRRGYTF
TGTGCCAGCAGTTACTCCACCGGGGGGCGCCGTGGCTACACCTTC
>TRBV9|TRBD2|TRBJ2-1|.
CASSVSGLAGGHSEQFF
TGTGCCAGCAGCGTATCTGGACTAGCGGGGGGCCACAGCGAGCAGTTCTTC
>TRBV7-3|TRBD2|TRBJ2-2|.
CASSESGRGTGELFF
TGTGCCAGCAGCGAGAGCGGGAGGGGGACCGGGGAGCTGTTTTTT
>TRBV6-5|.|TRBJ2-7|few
CASSFGLSSYEQYF
TGTGCCAGCAGTTTTGGCTTATCCTCCTACGAGCAGTACTTC
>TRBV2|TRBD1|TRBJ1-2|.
CASSVTTGTALSSNYGYTF
TGTGCCAGCAGTGTAACCACCGGGACAGCACTAAGCTCTAACTATGGCTACACCTTC
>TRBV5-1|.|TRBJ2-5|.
CASSSEWSSGETQYF
TGCGCCAGCAGCTCTGAATGGTCGTCAGGGGAGACCCAGTACTTC
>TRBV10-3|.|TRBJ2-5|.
CAIGQTAQETQYF
TGTGCCATCGGACAGACGGCACAAGAGACCCAGTACTTC
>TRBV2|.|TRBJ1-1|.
CARALLRNTEAFF
TGTGCCAGAGCCTTACTGCGGAACACTGAAGCTTTCTTT
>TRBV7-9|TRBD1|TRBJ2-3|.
CASTIGQGASDTQYF
TGTGCCAGCACCATAGGACAGGGGGCTTCAGATACGCAGTATTTT
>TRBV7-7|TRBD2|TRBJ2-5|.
CASSLGVAGAGETQYF
TGTGCTAGCAGCTTAGGAGTCGCGGGAGCTGGGGAGACCCAGTACTTC
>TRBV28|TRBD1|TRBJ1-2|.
CASSTNRGNYGYTF
TGTGCCAGCAGTACTAACAGGGGCAACTATGGCTACACCTTC
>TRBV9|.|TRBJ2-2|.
CASSDLRTGVIGELFF
TGTGCCAGCAGCGATCTCAGGACGGGAGTCATCGGGGAGCTGTTTTTT
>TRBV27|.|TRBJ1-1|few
CASRQLYVGFGERDTEAFF
TGTGCCAGCAGGCAACTTTATGTGGGTTTTGGAGAGCGGGACACTGAAGCTTTCTTT
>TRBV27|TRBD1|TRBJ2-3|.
CASSVQGAGRDTQYF
TGTGCCAGCAGTGTACAGGGGGCAGGTAGGGATACGCAGTATTTT
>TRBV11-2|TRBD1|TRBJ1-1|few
CASSYMRTGGEAFF
TGTGCCAGCAGTTACATGAGGACAGGGGGTGAAGCTTTCTTT
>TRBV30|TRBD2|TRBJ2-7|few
CAWRLAGADEQYF
TGTGCCTGGCGACTAGCGGGAGCAGATGAGCAGTACTTC
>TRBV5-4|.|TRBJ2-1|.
CASTATSSYNEQFF
TGTGCCAGCACCGCTACTTCCTCCTACAATGAGCAGTTCTTC
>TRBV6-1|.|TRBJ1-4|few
CASSLGGEKLFF
TGTGCCAGCAGTCTTGGGGGGGAAAAACTGTTTTTT
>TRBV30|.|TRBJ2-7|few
CAWSVGSSGYEQYF
TGTGCCTGGAGTGTAGGGAGTAGCGGATACGAGCAGTACTTC
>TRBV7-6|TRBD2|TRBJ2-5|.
CASSSRTSGQETQYF
TGTGCCAGCAGCTCCCGGACTAGCGGGCAAGAGACCCAGTACTTC
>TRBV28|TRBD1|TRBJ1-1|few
CASNLQTGETEAFF
TGTGCCAGCAATCTCCAGACAGGGGAGACTGAAGCTTTCTTT
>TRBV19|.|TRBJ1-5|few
CASSPHLRQGGNQPQHF
TGTGCCAGTAGTCCTCACTTACGGCAGGGAGGGAATCAGCCCCAGCATTTT
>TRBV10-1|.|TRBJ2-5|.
CASSLGRRGRQETQYF
TGCGCCAGCTCCCTGGGGAGACGGGGTCGTCAAGAGACCCAGTACTTC
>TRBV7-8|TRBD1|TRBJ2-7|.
CASSTGTGIYEQYF
TGTGCCAGCAGCACCGGGACAGGAATTTACGAGCAGTACTTC
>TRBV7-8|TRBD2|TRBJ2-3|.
CASCVAGADTQYF
TGTGCCAGCTGCGTAGCGGGCGCAGATACGCAGTATTTT
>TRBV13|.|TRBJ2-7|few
CASSLEQSYEQYF
TGTGCCAGCAGCTTAGAACAGAGCTACGAGCAGTACTTC
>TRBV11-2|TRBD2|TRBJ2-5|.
CASSFSGGGQETQYF
TGTGCCAGCAGCTTTAGCGGGGGGGGGCAAGAGACCCAGTACTTC
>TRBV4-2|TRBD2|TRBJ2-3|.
CASSRRTSDGTDTQYF
TGTGCCAGCAGCCGACGCACTAGCGATGGAACAGATACGCAGTATTTT
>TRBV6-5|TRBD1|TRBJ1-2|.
CASSYMRTGGGYGYTF
TGTGCCAGCAGTTATATGAGGACAGGGGGCGGCTATGGCTACACCTTC
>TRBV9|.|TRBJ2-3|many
CASSVGPVATDTQYF
TGTGCCAGCAGCGTAGGGCCCGTGGCCACAGATACGCAGTATTTT
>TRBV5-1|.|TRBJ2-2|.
CASSLTGTGELFF
TGCGCCAGCAGCTTGACAGGAACCGGGGAGCTGTTTTTT